The text below deals with one T cell receptor beta chain. Participants had chemo-refractory metastatic non-small-cell lung cancer and were treated with focal radiation plus ipilimumab CTLA-4 blockade. This specimen comes from a study of radiotherapy plus CTLA-4 blockade in lung cancer. V lost 3 bases and J 11 bases, leaving 10 bases between the germline ends. Germline V gives CDR1 SEHNR, CDR2 FQNEAQ (reference sequence). The CDR3 spans 11 residues. The data were produced by immunoSEQ multiplex PCR, yet TCRdb's version contains in-frame clones alone and is incomplete. The table shows 40,000 or so clones, with roughly 63% occurring only once.

The TCR comes from a human donor with non-small cell lung cancer who had a partial response to radiotherapy plus ipilimumab. J is TRBJ1-1 and V is TRBV7-9, with D unresolved. The source material was peripheral blood, sampled from a patient treated with radiotherapy plus ipilimumab. CDR3 coding DNA: TGTGCCAGCAGCTTCACTGGGGAGGCTTTCTTT. Amino acid sequence: CASSFTGEAFF. Combining the CDR3 with reference TRBV7-9 and TRBJ1-1 gives the whole variable domain DTGVSQNPRHKITKRGQNVTFRCDPISEHNRLYWYRQTLGQGPEFLTYFQNEAQLEKSRLLSDRFSAERPKGSFSTLEIQRTEQGDSAMYLCASSFTGEAFFGQGTRLTVV.